The T cell receptor (beta chain) under discussion was sequenced for a study of blood T cell repertoires in COVID-19. Across the study: T cells, B-cell-depleted T cells, or PBMCs provided the cDNA or gDNA that served as material.

V gave up 2 bases and J gave up 5 bases; unmatched junction bases: 5. This CDR3 comprises 14 residues. Germline lookup yields CDR1 MGHDK and CDR2 SYGVNS. Source study methods: Reference gene primer amplification gave nucleated cell count estimates. Produced via immunoSEQ multiplex PCR; TCRdb's table is partial and in-frame only. That table gives V, J and clone size, and the DNA gave D and trimming. The profile covers fewer than 300,000 clones, with approximately 88% appearing a single time and 0.95% to 1.5% taken by the ten largest. The participants were between roughly 18 and 100 years old and came from under 25 US areas.

The clonotype was recovered from a woman aged 40-49 years with acute COVID-19. V is TRBV25-1 and J is TRBJ2-5; 7 bases are shared with TRBD2. The sample consisted of PBMCs or T cells enriched from blood (not recorded which). The CDR3 sequence is CASSEMGGRETQYF. As DNA, the CDR3 is TGTGCCAGCAGTGAAATGGGGGGGAGGGAGACCCAGTACTTC.